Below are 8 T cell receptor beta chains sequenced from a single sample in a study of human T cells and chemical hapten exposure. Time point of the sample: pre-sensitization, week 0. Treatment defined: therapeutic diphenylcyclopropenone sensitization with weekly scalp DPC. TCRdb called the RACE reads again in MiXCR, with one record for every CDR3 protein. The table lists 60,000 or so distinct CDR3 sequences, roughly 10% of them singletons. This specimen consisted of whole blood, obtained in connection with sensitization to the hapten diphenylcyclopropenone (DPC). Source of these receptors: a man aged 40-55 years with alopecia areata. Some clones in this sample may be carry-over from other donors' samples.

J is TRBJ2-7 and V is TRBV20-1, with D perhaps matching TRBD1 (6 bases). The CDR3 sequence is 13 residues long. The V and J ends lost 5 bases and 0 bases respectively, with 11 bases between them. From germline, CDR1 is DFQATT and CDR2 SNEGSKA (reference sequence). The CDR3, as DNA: TGCAGTGCTTCCTGGACAGACTCCTACGAGCAGTACTTC. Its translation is CSASWTDSYEQYF.

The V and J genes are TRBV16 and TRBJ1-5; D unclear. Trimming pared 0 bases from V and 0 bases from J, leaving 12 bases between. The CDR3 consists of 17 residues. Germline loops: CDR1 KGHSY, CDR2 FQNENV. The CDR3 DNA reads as TGTGCCAGCAGCCAATCGGAATCGAGGCGTAGCAATCAGCCCCAGCATTTT. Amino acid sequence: CASSQSESRRSNQPQHF.

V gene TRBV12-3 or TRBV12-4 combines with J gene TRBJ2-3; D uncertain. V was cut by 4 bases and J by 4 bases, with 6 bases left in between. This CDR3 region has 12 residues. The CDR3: CASSSPSDTQYF. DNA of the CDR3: TGTGCCAGCAGTTCCCCCTCAGATACGCAGTATTTT.

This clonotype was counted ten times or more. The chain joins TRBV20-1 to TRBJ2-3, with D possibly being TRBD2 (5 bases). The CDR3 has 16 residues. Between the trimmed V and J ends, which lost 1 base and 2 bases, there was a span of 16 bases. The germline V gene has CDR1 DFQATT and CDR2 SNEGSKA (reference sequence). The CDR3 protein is CSARVGGSSNTDTQYF. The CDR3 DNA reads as TGCAGTGCTAGAGTCGGAGGTAGCTCAAACACAGATACGCAGTATTTT.

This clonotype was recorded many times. Written as DNA, the CDR3 is TGCAGGCCCGCCGGTTTGGGGGCGGGTGAGCAGTTCTTC. Protein product: CRPAGLGAGEQFF. This sequence joins TRBV20-1 and TRBJ2-1; D is perhaps TRBD1 (6 bases). The CDR3 is 13 residues long. Germline V gene data show CDR1 as DFQATT and CDR2 as SNEGSKA (reference sequence).

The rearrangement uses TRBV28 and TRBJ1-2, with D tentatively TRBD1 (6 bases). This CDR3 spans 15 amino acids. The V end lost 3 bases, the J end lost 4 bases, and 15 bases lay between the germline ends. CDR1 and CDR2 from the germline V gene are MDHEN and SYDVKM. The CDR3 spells CASSFPLGQVYGYTF. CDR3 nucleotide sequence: TGTGCCAGCAGTTTCCCCCTGGGACAAGTCTATGGCTACACCTTC.

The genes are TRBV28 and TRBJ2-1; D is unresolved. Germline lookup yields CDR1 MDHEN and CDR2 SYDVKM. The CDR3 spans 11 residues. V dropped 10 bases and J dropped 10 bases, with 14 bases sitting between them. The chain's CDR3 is CATSVPSEQFF. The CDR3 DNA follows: TGTGCCACCTCGGTCCCGTCGGAGCAGTTCTTC.

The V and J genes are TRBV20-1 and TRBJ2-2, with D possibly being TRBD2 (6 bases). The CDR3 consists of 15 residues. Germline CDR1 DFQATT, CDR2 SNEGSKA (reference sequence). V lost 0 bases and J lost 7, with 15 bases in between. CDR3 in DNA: TGCAGTGCTAGAGAAGCGGGCTCCGTGAACGGGGAGCTGTTTTTT. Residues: CSAREAGSVNGELFF.